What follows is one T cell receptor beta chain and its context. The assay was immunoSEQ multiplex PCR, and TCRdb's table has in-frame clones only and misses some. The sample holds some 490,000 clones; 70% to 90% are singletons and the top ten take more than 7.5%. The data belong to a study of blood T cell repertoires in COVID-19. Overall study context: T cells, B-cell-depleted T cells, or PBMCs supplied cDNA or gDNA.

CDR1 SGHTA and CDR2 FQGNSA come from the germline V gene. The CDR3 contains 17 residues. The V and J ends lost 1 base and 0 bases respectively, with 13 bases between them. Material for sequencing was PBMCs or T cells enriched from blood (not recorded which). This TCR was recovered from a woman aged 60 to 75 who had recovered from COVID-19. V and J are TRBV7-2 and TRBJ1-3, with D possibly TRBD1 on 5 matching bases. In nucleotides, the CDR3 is TGTGCCAGCAGCTTAGTGTCAGGGCTACACTCTGGAAACACCATATATTTT. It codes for CASSLVSGLHSGNTIYF.